This T cell receptor beta chain emerged from a study of shared clonotypes between healthy human individuals. Study-level results: It was the few donors that limited the genetic and exposure-history diversity represented. Investigators expected sequencing depth to affect clonotype sharing among donors. Clonotypes not shared had lower generation probabilities than those common to all four donors.

CDR3 length: 15 residues. Trimming pared 0 bases from V and 2 bases from J, leaving 11 bases between. CDR1 and CDR2 from the germline V gene are MGHRA and YSYEKL. For this clone: Its antigen is not identified.

Method: immunoSEQ multiplex PCR; TCRdb's copy keeps in-frame clones and lacks some. In the table there are 2 million to 2.5 million clones, about nine tenths of which are singletons. This receptor was identified in a man aged 18 to 29 in good health. Some clones in this sample may be carry-over from other donors' samples. Sequenced: naive CD4+ T cells from PBMCs. Regarding subset: CD45RA+ positively selected. V is TRBV4-1 and J is TRBJ2-7; D may be TRBD2 (6 bases). The DNA for the CDR3 is TGCGCCAGCAGCCAAGATAAGGCGGGAACCTACGAGCAGTACTTC. Translated, it gives CASSQDKAGTYEQYF.